This entry lists 28 T cell receptor beta chains sequenced from one sample in a study of T cell responses to AZD1222 COVID-19 vaccine. Assay used: immunoSEQ multiplex PCR; TCRdb lists only in-frame clones, some missing. In the table there are 100,000 to 150,000 clones, roughly 92% of which are singletons. The source was peripheral blood, collected 28 days after the second AZD1222 dose. Receptors originate from an adult who received the AZD1222 COVID-19 vaccine.

This rearrangement joins TRBV2 to TRBJ2-4; D may correspond to TRBD1 or TRBD2 (6 bases each). The CDR3 runs 14 residues. V lost 7 bases, J lost 0 bases, and 10 bases lay in between. Germline V gene sequence: CDR1 SNHLY, CDR2 FYNNEI. CDR3 amino acids: CASIGGLAKNIQYF. DNA for the CDR3: TGTGCCAGCATAGGGGGACTAGCCAAAAACATTCAGTACTTC.

CDR3 DNA: TGCAGCGTTCCAATTACTAGCGGGAAAAACATTCAGTACTTC. This encodes CSVPITSGKNIQYF. V usage is TRBV29-1 and J usage is TRBJ2-4; 9 bases fit TRBD2. The trim removed 5 bases at V and 4 bases at J, leaving 6 bases unmatched. CDR3 size: 14 residues. Germline loops: CDR1 SQVTM, CDR2 ANQGSEA.

This chain links TRBV2 with TRBJ2-1, with D possibly TRBD1 on 6 matching bases. CDR1 SNHLY and CDR2 FYNNEI come from the germline V gene. The CDR3 runs to 12 residues. The ends were cut back, 8 bases at V and 6 bases at J, with 11 bases in the middle. CDR3 amino acids: CASGGQFNEQFF. The DNA of the CDR3 is TGTGCCAGCGGGGGACAATTCAATGAGCAGTTCTTC.

CDR3 in amino acids: CASSPFEGSLYEQYF. CDR3 nucleotide sequence: TGTGCCAGCAGCCCCTTCGAGGGGTCCCTCTACGAGCAGTACTTC. J is TRBJ2-7 and V is TRBV4-2; perhaps D is TRBD1 or TRBD2 (5 bases each). In germline, CDR1 is LGHNA, CDR2 YNFKEQ. This CDR3 region has 15 residues. The V and J ends lost 4 bases and 3 bases respectively, with 16 bases between them.

The CDR3 loop reads CASSGVVGNTEAFF. The CDR3 DNA follows: TGTGCCAGCAGCGGGGTCGTGGGAAACACTGAAGCTTTCTTT. This rearrangement joins TRBV6-5 to TRBJ1-1; no clear D. V lost 6 bases, J lost 2 bases, and 13 bases lay in between. Looked up from germline, CDR1 is MNHEY and CDR2 is SVGAGI. The CDR3 has 14 residues.

The chain links TRBV12-3 or TRBV12-4 to TRBJ1-1, with D hard to call. The CDR3 length is 13 residues. V lost 1 base and J lost 0, with 3 bases in between. CDR3 in DNA: TGTGCCAGCAGTTTAGAAGTGAACACTGAAGCTTTCTTT. Its translation is CASSLEVNTEAFF.

Turning to this clone: Germline is not matched at one junction end, which may reflect a read error. The CDR3 here is CASSITSGGSRDTQYF. The DNA of the CDR3 is TGTGCCAGCAGCATCACGAGCGGGGGGAGCAGAGATACGCAGTATTTT. The V call is TRBV7-2, the J call TRBJ2-3; 9 positions agree with TRBD2. Germline loops: CDR1 SGHTA, CDR2 FQGNSA. There are 16 residues in the CDR3.

The chain carries TRBV18 and TRBJ2-1, with 7 positions matching TRBD1. Germline assignment: CDR1 KGHSH and CDR2 LQKENI. The CDR3 has 13 residues. With V trimmed by 2 bases and J by 5 bases, 0 bases remained unmatched. The CDR3 reads CASSPTGDNEQFF. Written as DNA, the CDR3 is TGTGCCAGCTCACCAACAGGGGACAATGAGCAGTTCTTC.

The V and J genes are TRBV6-2 or TRBV6-3 and TRBJ2-3; possible D gene TRBD1, 6 bases. Germline V gene data show CDR1 as MNHEY and CDR2 as SVGEGT. This CDR3 has 15 residues. V was pared by 6 bases and J by 3 bases, with 16 bases between. CDR3 sequence reads: CASSRQVGGTDTQYF. CDR3 sequence (DNA): TGTGCCAGCAGCAGACAGGTCGGAGGAACAGATACGCAGTATTTT.

V is TRBV6-5 and J is TRBJ2-1; 7 bases are a match to TRBD2. Trimming took 4 bases from V and 8 from J; bases not matched to a gene: 8. The CDR3 is made up of 14 amino acids. CDR1 and CDR2 (germline): MNHEY, SVGAGI. CDR3 sequence (DNA): TGTGCCAGCAGTTTCCCGCGGGGAGGGTATGAGCAGTTCTTC. Translation gives CASSFPRGGYEQFF.

CDR3 sequence: CASSSDRGHSPLHF. The CDR3, as DNA: TGTGCCAGCAGTTCGGACAGGGGACATTCACCCCTCCACTTT. The J gene is TRBJ1-6, the V gene TRBV2, with 9 nucleotides matching TRBD1. CDR1 SNHLY and CDR2 FYNNEI come from the germline V gene. The CDR3 spans 14 residues. Germline trimming cut 5 bases from V and 8 bases from J; bases unmatched to any gene: 4.

This CDR3 is CASSPATSGNYIQYF. DNA of the CDR3: TGTGCCAGCAGTCCAGCGACTAGCGGGAACTACATTCAGTACTTC. This chain links TRBV28 with TRBJ2-4; 11 bases align to TRBD2. With 5 bases clipped from V and 8 bases from J, the junction kept 8 bases outside the gene matches. The CDR3 has 15 residues. CDR1 is MDHEN, CDR2 SYDVKM, per germline.

The gene calls are TRBV5-1 and TRBJ2-2; 7 nucleotides agree with TRBD2. V dropped 3 bases and J dropped 4; count of bases not matched to a gene: 3. CDR1 is SGHRS and CDR2 is YFSETQ in the germline V gene. The CDR3 is made up of 14 amino acids. CDR3 DNA: TGCGCCAGCAGCTCGGGGGGAGCCACCGGGGAGCTGTTTTTT. Protein sequence: CASSSGGATGELFF.

CDR3 loop: CASSLVQGANEQFF. In DNA form, the CDR3 reads TGTGCCAGCAGCTTAGTACAGGGGGCGAATGAGCAGTTCTTC. V is TRBV5-8 and J is TRBJ2-1; 9 bases line up with TRBD1. The junction had 4 bases not matched to a gene; V was cut back by 2 bases and J by 7 bases. The CDR3 totals 14 residues. Germline V gene sequence: CDR1 SGHTS, CDR2 YDEGEE.

The J gene is TRBJ1-2, the V gene TRBV30; weak D call: TRBD1 (5 bases). Trimming left V 2 bases short and J 6 bases short, with 7 bases between. There are 11 residues in the CDR3. Germline CDR1 is GTSNPN and CDR2 is SVGIG (reference sequence). The CDR3 loop reads CAWSSGNGYTF. In nucleotides, the CDR3 is TGTGCCTGGAGTTCAGGGAATGGCTACACCTTC.

The gene calls are TRBV29-1 and TRBJ1-1; D uncertain. Germline lookup yields CDR1 SQVTM and CDR2 ANQGSEA. Trimming shortened V by 6 bases and J by 2 bases, and 7 bases separated the two germline ends. This CDR3 comprises 11 residues. For the CDR3, the DNA is TGCAGCGTAATGTTAAACACTGAAGCTTTCTTT. Encoded protein: CSVMLNTEAFF.

This chain joins TRBV7-9 and TRBJ2-2; D unclear. Germline lookup yields CDR1 SEHNR and CDR2 FQNEAQ (reference sequence). CDR3 length: 11 amino acids. V lost 11 bases and J 7 bases, leaving 11 bases between the germline ends. CDR3 coding DNA: TGTGCCGTGGGGTTCCGCGGGGAGCTGTTTTTT. It yields the protein CAVGFRGELFF.

The V and J genes are TRBV6-2 or TRBV6-3 and TRBJ1-5; 7 bases align to TRBD1. From germline, CDR1 is MNHEY and CDR2 SVGEGT. The CDR3 is 15 residues long. With 4 bases clipped from V and 7 bases from J, the junction kept 10 bases outside the gene matches. Here the CDR3 DNA reads TGTGCCAGCAGTTCGACACAGGGGACTGGACAGCCCCAGCATTTT. Translated: CASSSTQGTGQPQHF.

This clone is a singleton in its sample. Here the CDR3 DNA reads TGTGCCAGCAGCTTAGATTCGGGGGCAGGAAACACCATATATTTT. It specifies CASSLDSGAGNTIYF. J is TRBJ1-3 and V is TRBV5-4, with a weak D call TRBD1 (6 bases). This CDR3 contains 15 residues. CDR1 SGHNT and CDR2 YYREEE come from the germline V gene (reference sequence). V was cut by 2 bases and J by 4 bases, with 13 bases left in between.

The chain links TRBV27 to TRBJ2-7; TRBD1 aligns across 10 bases. J was trimmed by 0 bases and V by 2 bases; bases with no gene match: 13. Germline CDR1 is MNHEY and CDR2 is SMNVEV (reference sequence). This CDR3 contains 19 residues. The CDR3 here is CASSLKYLARTGGSYEQYF. The CDR3 region has the DNA TGTGCCAGCAGTTTAAAATATTTGGCGCGGACAGGGGGCTCCTACGAGCAGTACTTC.

The chain couples TRBV5-1 to TRBJ1-1, with TRBD1 identical over 9 bases. The trim removed 0 bases at V and 11 bases at J, leaving 2 bases unmatched. This CDR3 comprises 12 residues. CDR1 SGHRS and CDR2 YFSETQ come from the germline V gene. The CDR3: CASSLDRGRAFF. CDR3 nucleotides: TGCGCCAGCAGCTTGGACAGGGGGCGCGCTTTCTTT.

The count of this clone is one. The chain uses TRBV13 and TRBJ1-1, with TRBD1 as a possible D gene (5 bases). The CDR3 contains 15 residues. The germline V gene has CDR1 PRHDT and CDR2 FYEKMQ (reference sequence). V was cut by 7 bases and J by 9 bases, with 24 bases left in between. The CDR3 loop reads CASNTLGAGSGQAFF. The CDR3 DNA is TGTGCCAGCAACACTCTAGGGGCCGGGTCTGGCCAAGCTTTCTTT.

The V call is TRBV10-3, the J call TRBJ2-5; possible D gene TRBD1, 5 bases. V shed 4 bases and J shed 5 bases, with 11 bases lying between them. Germline CDR1 reads ENHRY; CDR2 reads SYGVKD. The CDR3 is made up of 13 amino acids. The CDR3 DNA sequence: TGTGCCATCAGTGGGGGCAACTCGGAGACCCAGTACTTC. It translates to CAISGGNSETQYF.

V usage is TRBV5-4 and J usage is TRBJ2-7; D unresolved. CDR1 and CDR2 (germline): SGHNT, YYREEE (reference sequence). This CDR3 is built from 12 residues. Trimming cost V 2 bases and J 6 bases, with 9 bases left between them. The CDR3 region is CASSFDTAEQYF. Here the CDR3 DNA reads TGTGCCAGCAGCTTCGACACCGCCGAGCAGTACTTC.

The V gene is TRBV19, the J gene TRBJ1-4, with 8 nucleotides matching TRBD1. Germline CDR1 reads LNHDA; CDR2 reads SQIVND (reference sequence). The V segment lost 5 bases and the J segment 1 base; nucleotides outside the gene matches: 3. CDR3 length: 15 amino acids. For the CDR3, the DNA is TGTGCCAGTAGTCTCGGGACAGGAACTAATGAAAAACTGTTTTTT. It is translated as CASSLGTGTNEKLFF.

The CDR3, as DNA: TGTGCCAGCAGTCGACTAGCGGGAGGGCCGAACACCGGGGAGCTGTTTTTT. Translated: CASSRLAGGPNTGELFF. V and J are TRBV6-6 and TRBJ2-2; 14 bases line up with TRBD2. This CDR3 is built from 17 residues. The ends lost 5 bases at V and 0 bases at J; junction bases unmatched: 2. CDR1 and CDR2 from the germline V gene are MNHNY and SVGAGI (reference sequence).

This chain links TRBV2 with TRBJ2-7; possibly TRBD2 for D (5 bases). V lost 7 bases and J lost 5, with 9 bases in between. The CDR3 loop spans 11 amino acids. Germline lookup yields CDR1 SNHLY and CDR2 FYNNEI. The CDR3 is CASITSHEQYF. CDR3 sequence (DNA): TGTGCCAGCATCACTAGTCACGAGCAGTACTTC.

This chain's CDR3 is CASRGAGPWETQYF. Here the CDR3 DNA reads TGTGCCAGTAGAGGAGCGGGACCTTGGGAGACCCAGTACTTC. The chain employs TRBV19 and TRBJ2-5, with TRBD2 matching over 7 bases. The V segment lost 6 bases and the J segment 5 bases; nucleotides outside the gene matches: 9. The CDR3 is made up of 14 amino acids. The germline gives CDR1 LNHDA, CDR2 SQIVND (reference sequence).